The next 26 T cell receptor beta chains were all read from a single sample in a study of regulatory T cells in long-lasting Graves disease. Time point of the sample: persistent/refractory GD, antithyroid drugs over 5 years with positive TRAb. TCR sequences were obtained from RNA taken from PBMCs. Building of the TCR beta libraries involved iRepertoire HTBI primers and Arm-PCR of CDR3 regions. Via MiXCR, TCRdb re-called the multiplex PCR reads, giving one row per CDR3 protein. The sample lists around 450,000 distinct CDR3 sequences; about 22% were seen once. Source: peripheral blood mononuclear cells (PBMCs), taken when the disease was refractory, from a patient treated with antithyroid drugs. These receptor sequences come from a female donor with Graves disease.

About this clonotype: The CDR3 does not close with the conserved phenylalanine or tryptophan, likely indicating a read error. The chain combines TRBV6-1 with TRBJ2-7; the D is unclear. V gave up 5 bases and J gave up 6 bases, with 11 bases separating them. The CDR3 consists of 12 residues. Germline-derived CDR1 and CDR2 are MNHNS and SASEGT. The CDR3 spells CASSPVLFEQYS. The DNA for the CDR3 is TGTGCCAGCAGTCCTGTGTTGTTCGAGCAGTACTCC.

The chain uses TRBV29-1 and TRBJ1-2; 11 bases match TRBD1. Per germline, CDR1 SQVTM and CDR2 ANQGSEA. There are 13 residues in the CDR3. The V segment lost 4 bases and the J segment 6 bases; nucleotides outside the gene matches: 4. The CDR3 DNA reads TGCAGCGTTGGCCGGACAGGGGGCGATGGCTACACCTTC. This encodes CSVGRTGGDGYTF.

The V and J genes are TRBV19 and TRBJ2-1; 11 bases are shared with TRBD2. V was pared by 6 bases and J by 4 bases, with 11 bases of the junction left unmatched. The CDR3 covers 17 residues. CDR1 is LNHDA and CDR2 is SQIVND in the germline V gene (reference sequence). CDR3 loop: CASRASLAGGLYNEQFF. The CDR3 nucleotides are TGTGCCAGTAGGGCCTCCTTAGCGGGAGGGCTGTACAATGAGCAGTTCTTC. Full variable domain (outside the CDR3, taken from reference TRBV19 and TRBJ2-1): DGGITQSPKYLFRKEGQNVTLSCEQNLNHDAMYWYRQDPGQGLRLIYYSQIVNDFQKGDIAEGYSVSREKKESFPLTVTSAQKNPTAFYLCASRASLAGGLYNEQFFGPGTRLTVL.

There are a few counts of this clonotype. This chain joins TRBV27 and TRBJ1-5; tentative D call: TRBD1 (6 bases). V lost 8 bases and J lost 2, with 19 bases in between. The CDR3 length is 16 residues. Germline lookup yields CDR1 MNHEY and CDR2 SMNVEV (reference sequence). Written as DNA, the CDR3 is TGTGCCAGCGGAAGGGGGGGGGTCGGAGGCAATCAGCCCCAGCATTTT. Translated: CASGRGGVGGNQPQHF.

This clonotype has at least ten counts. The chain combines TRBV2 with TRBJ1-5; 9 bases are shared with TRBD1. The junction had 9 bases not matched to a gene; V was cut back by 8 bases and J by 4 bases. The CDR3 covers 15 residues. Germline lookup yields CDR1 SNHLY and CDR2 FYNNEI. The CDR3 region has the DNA TGTGCCAGCCATCCGGGACAGGGATCGAATCAGCCCCAGCATTTT. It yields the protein CASHPGQGSNQPQHF.

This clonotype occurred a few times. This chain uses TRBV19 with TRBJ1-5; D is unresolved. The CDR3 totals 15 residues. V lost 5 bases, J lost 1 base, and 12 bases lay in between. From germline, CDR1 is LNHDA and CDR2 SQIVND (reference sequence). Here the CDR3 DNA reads TGTGCCAGTAGTGGACCGAGTCGAAGCAATCAGCCCCAGCATTTT. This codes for CASSGPSRSNQPQHF.

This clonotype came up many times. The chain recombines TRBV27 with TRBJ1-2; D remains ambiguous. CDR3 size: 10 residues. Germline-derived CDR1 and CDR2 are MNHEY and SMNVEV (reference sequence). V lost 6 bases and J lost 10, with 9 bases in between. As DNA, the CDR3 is TGTGCCAGCAGCTCGCTTTCCTACACCTTC. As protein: CASSSLSYTF.

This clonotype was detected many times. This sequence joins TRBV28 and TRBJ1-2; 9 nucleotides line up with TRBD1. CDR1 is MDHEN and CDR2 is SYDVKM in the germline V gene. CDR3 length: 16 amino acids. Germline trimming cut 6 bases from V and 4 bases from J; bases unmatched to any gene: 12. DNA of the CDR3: TGTGCCAGCAGCCGGGGGGACAGGGCATACCCCTATGGCTACACCTTC. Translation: CASSRGDRAYPYGYTF.

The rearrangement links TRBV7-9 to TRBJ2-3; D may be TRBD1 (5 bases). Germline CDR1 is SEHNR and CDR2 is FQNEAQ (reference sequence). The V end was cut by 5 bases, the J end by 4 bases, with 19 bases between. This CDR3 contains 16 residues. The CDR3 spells CASSPALGWTSDTQYF. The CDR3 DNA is TGTGCCAGCAGCCCTGCACTGGGGTGGACATCAGATACGCAGTATTTT.

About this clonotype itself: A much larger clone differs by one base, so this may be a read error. Here the CDR3 reads CASGLGSGGWTGGNQPQHF. CDR3 coding DNA: TGTGCCAGCGGCTTAGGGTCGGGGGGATGGACAGGCGGCAATCAGCCCCAGCATTTT. V usage is TRBV11-2 and J usage is TRBJ1-5; 7 bases fit TRBD1. The length of the CDR3 is 19 residues. Germline values: CDR1 SGHAT, CDR2 FQNNGV.

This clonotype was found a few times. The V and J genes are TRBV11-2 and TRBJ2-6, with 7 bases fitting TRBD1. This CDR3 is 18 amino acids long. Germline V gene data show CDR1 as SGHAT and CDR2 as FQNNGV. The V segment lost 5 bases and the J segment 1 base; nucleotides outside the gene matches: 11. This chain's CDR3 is CASSLRKGGQSGANVLTF. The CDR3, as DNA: TGTGCCAGCAGCCTACGTAAAGGGGGCCAATCTGGGGCCAACGTCCTGACTTTC.

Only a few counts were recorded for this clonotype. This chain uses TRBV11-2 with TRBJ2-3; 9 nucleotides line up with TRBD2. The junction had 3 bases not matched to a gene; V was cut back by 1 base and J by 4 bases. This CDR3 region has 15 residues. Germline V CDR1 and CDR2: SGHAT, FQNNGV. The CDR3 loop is CASSLVAGVPDTQYF. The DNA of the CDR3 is TGTGCCAGCAGCTTAGTAGCGGGAGTCCCAGATACGCAGTATTTT.

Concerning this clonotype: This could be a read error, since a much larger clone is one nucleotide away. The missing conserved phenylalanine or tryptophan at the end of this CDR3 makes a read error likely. In DNA, the CDR3 is TGTGCCAGCAGTGAATCTGGATTCCAAGAGACCCAGTACTCC. It yields the protein CASSESGFQETQYS. The rearrangement uses TRBV6-1 and TRBJ2-5; D uncertain. Trimming took off 2 bases at V and 1 base at J, with 8 bases between the two ends. CDR3 length: 14 residues. Germline V gives CDR1 MNHNS, CDR2 SASEGT.

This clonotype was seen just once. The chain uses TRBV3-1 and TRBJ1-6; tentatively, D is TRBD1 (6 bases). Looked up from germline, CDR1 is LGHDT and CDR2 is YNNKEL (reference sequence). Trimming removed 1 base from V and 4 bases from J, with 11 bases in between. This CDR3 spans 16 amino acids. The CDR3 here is CASSQGGLGYNSPLHF. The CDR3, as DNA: TGTGCCAGCAGCCAAGGGGGGCTAGGGTATAATTCACCCCTCCACTTT.

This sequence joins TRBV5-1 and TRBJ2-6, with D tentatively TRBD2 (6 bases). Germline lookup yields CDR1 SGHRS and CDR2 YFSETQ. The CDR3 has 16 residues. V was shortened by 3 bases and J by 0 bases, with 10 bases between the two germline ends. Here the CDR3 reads CASSSGLSSGANVLTF. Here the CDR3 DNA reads TGCGCCAGCAGCTCGGGACTTTCCTCTGGGGCCAACGTCCTGACTTTC.

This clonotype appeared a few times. The CDR3 region has the DNA TGTGCCAGCAGCGTCGGGACAGACTACAATGAGCAGTTCTTC. Encoded protein: CASSVGTDYNEQFF. The rearrangement uses TRBV9 and TRBJ2-1; 7 bases align to TRBD1. This CDR3 is built from 14 residues. Unmatched junction bases numbered 2, after V lost 2 bases and J lost 3 bases. Germline CDR1 and CDR2: SGDLS and YYNGEE.

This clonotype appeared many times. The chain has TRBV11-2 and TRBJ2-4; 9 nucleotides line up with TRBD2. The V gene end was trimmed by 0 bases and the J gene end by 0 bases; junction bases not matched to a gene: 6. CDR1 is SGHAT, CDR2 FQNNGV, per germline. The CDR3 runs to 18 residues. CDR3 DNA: TGTGCCAGCAGCTTAGAATGGCGGGAGGGGATAGCCAAAAACATTCAGTACTTC. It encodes CASSLEWREGIAKNIQYF.

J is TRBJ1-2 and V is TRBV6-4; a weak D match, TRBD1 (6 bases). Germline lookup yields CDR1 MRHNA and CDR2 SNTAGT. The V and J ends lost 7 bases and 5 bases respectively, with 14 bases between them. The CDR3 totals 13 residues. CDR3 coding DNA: TGTGCCAGCAAAGGACCAGGGGTTTATGGCTACACCTTC. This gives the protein CASKGPGVYGYTF.

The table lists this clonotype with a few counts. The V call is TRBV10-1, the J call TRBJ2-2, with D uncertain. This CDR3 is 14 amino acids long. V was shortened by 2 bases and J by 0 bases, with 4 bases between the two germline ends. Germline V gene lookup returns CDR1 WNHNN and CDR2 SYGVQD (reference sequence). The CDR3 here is CASSEGTNTGELFF. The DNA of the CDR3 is TGCGCCAGCAGTGAGGGAACGAACACCGGGGAGCTGTTTTTT.

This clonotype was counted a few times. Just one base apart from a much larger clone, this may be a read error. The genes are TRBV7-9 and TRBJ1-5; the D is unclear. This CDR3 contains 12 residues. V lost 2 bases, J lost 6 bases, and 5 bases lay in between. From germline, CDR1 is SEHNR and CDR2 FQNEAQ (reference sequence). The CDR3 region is CASSLMGQPQHF. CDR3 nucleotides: TGTGCCAGCAGCTTAATGGGTCAGCCCCAGCATTTT.

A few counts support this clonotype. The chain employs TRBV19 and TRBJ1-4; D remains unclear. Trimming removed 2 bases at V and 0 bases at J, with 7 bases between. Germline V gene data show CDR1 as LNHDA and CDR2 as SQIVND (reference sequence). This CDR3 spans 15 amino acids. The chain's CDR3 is CASSIQSATNEKLFF. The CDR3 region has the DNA TGTGCCAGTAGTATACAGTCTGCAACTAATGAAAAACTGTTTTTT.

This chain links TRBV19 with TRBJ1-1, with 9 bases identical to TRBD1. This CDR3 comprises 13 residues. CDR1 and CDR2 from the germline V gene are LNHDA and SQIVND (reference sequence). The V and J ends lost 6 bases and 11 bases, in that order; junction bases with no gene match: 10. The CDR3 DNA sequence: TGTGCCAGTAGCTCCGGACAGGGGAGAATGGCTTTCTTT. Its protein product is CASSSGQGRMAFF. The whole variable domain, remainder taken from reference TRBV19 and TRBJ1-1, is DGGITQSPKYLFRKEGQNVTLSCEQNLNHDAMYWYRQDPGQGLRLIYYSQIVNDFQKGDIAEGYSVSREKKESFPLTVTSAQKNPTAFYLCASSSGQGRMAFFGQGTRLTVV.

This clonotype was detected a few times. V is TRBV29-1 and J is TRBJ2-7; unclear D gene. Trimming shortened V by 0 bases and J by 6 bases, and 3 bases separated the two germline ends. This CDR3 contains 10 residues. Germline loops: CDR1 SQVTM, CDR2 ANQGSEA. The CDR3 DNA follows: TGCAGCGTTGAAGAAGGCGAGCAGTACTTC. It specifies CSVEEGEQYF.

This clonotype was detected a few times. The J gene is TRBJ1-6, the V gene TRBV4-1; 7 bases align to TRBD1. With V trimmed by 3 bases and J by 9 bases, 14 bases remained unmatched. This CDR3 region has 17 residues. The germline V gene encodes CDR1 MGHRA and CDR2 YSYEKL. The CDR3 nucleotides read TGCGCCAGCAGCCACCCCGCGACAGGGCCTAAAACTTCACCCCTCCACTTT. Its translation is CASSHPATGPKTSPLHF.

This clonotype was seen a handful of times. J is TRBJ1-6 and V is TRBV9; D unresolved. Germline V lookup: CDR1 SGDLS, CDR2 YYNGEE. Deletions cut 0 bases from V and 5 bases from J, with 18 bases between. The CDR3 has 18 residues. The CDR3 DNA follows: TGTGCCAGCAGCGTAGCTTCATCTTGGACGGAGAATAATTCACCCCTCCACTTT. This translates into CASSVASSWTENNSPLHF. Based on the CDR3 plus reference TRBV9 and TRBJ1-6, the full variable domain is DSGVTQTPKHLITATGQRVTLRCSPRSGDLSVYWYQQSLDQGLQFLIQYYNGEERAKGNILERFSAQQFPDLHSELNLSSLELGDSALYFCASSVASSWTENNSPLHFGNGTRLTVT.

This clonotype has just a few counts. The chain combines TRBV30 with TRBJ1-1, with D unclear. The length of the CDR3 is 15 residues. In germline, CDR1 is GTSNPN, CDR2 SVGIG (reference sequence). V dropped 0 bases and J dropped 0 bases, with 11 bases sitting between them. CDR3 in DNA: TGTGCCTGGAGTGTACCCCATGGCATGAACACTGAAGCTTTCTTT. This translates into CAWSVPHGMNTEAFF. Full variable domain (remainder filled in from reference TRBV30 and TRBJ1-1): SQTIHQWPATLVQPVGSPLSLECTVEGTSNPNLYWYRQAAGRGLQLLFYSVGIGQISSEVPQNLSASRPQDRQFILSSKKLLLSDSGFYLCAWSVPHGMNTEAFFGQGTRLTVV.